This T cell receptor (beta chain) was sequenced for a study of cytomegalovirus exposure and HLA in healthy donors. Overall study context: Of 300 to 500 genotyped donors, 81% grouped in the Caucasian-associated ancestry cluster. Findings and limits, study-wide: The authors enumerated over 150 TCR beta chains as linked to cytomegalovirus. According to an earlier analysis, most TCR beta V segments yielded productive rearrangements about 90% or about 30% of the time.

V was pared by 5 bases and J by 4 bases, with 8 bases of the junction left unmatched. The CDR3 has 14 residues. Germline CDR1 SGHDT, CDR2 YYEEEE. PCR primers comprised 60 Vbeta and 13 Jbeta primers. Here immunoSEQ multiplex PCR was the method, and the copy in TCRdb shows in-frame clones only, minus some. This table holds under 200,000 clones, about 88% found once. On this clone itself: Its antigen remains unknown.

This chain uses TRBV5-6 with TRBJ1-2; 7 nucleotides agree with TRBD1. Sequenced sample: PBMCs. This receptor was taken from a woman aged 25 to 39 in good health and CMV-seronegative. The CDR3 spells CASSSGTATYGYTF. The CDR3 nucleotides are TGTGCCAGCAGTTCCGGGACAGCGACCTATGGCTACACCTTC. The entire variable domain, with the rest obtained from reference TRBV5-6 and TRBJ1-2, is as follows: DAGVTQSPTHLIKTRGQQVTLRCSPKSGHDTVSWYQQALGQGPQFIFQYYEEEERQRGNFPDRFSGHQFPNYSSELNVNALLLGDSALYLCASSSGTATYGYTFGSGTRLTVV.